Following are 8 T cell receptor beta chains from one sample sequenced in a study of blood T cell repertoires in COVID-19. Libraries were prepared by immunoSEQ multiplex PCR; TCRdb keeps only in-frame clonotypes and omits some of them. The profile shows some 60,000 clones, roughly nine tenths of them singletons. The sample was peripheral blood. All receptors come from a man in his 60s with acute or convalescent COVID-19.

The chain carries TRBV10-1 and TRBJ2-7, with D perhaps TRBD1 (6 bases). Trimming pared 3 bases from V and 2 bases from J, leaving 14 bases between. The CDR3 sequence is 15 residues long. Germline V gives CDR1 WNHNN, CDR2 SYGVQD (reference sequence). CDR3 in amino acids: CASSEGGQKAYEQYF. CDR3 bases: TGCGCCAGCAGTGAAGGTGGACAGAAGGCCTACGAGCAGTACTTC.

J is TRBJ1-1 and V is TRBV5-4, with D uncertain. Trimming stripped 5 bases from V and 8 bases from J, with 16 bases between. Germline lookup yields CDR1 SGHNT and CDR2 YYREEE (reference sequence). The CDR3 contains 13 residues. The CDR3 loop reads CASRPRGAVEAFF. The CDR3 DNA is TGTGCCAGCAGACCTCGTGGAGCGGTGGAAGCTTTCTTT.

The CDR3 bases are TGTGCCAGCAGCGAAGCGAGCTCCTATAATTCACCCCTCCACTTT. This encodes CASSEASSYNSPLHF. This chain connects TRBV9 to TRBJ1-6, with no clear D. Germline V gives CDR1 SGDLS, CDR2 YYNGEE. CDR3 size: 15 residues. V was trimmed by 3 bases and J by 0 bases, leaving 7 bases between them.

The chain carries TRBV4-1 and TRBJ1-2, with 7 bases fitting TRBD1. The CDR3 runs to 14 residues. V was clipped by 5 bases and J by 5 bases; unmatched bases: 8. Germline CDR1 MGHRA, CDR2 YSYEKL. The CDR3 loop reads CASSASGGIYGYTF. DNA for the CDR3: TGCGCCAGCAGCGCTTCAGGGGGAATTTATGGCTACACCTTC.

The gene calls are TRBV2 and TRBJ2-3; 7 bases fit TRBD2. V trimming: 10 bases; J trimming: 5 bases; junction bases outside the gene matches: 3. The CDR3 is 11 amino acids. Germline V gives CDR1 SNHLY, CDR2 FYNNEI. CDR3 coding DNA: TGTGCCACCGGGGGGAGAGATACGCAGTATTTT. This encodes CATGGRDTQYF.

The chain is built from TRBV5-6 and TRBJ2-6; TRBD1 matches at 7 bases. The CDR3 has 19 amino acids. Trimming removed 0 bases from V and 0 bases from J; junction bases left unmatched: 9. Per the germline V gene, CDR1 is SGHDT and CDR2 is YYEEEE. The CDR3: CASSLVTGRDVSGANVLTF. In DNA form, the CDR3 reads TGTGCCAGCAGCTTGGTGACAGGGAGAGATGTCTCTGGGGCCAACGTCCTGACTTTC.

The V and J genes are TRBV3-1 (or the pseudogene TRBV3-2) and TRBJ1-1; maybe TRBD1 (6 bases). Trimming pared 1 base from V and 6 bases from J, leaving 12 bases between. The CDR3 spans 14 residues. The germline V gene has CDR1 LGHDT and CDR2 YNNKEL (reference sequence). The chain's CDR3 is CASSQATGSPEAFF. CDR3 DNA: TGTGCCAGCAGCCAAGCAACAGGGTCCCCTGAAGCTTTCTTT.

This clone was detected once. The genes are TRBV6-4 and TRBJ1-5; TRBD1 matches 8 bases. The CDR3 runs 15 residues. Germline trimming cut 6 bases from V and 0 bases from J; bases unmatched to any gene: 4. CDR1 is MRHNA, CDR2 SNTAGT, per germline. This CDR3 is CASSGQGFSNQPQHF. In DNA form, the CDR3 reads TGTGCCAGCAGCGGACAGGGATTTAGCAATCAGCCCCAGCATTTT.